This entry is about one TCR beta chain. This entry belongs to a study of blood T cell repertoires in COVID-19. As for the study in general: The samples span acute and convalescent COVID-19 from the United States, Italy and Spain.

Method: immunoSEQ multiplex PCR; TCRdb's copy keeps in-frame clones and lacks some. Here the sample spans approximately 200,000 clones, 80% to 90% being singletons. The clonotype comes from a man aged 18 to 35 with active or convalescent COVID-19. The material sequenced was peripheral blood.

The CDR3 bases are TGTGCCAGTAGTATAGGTCGACAGGTGAGGAACACTGAAGCTTTCTTT. Encoded protein: CASSIGRQVRNTEAFF. This chain uses TRBV19 with TRBJ1-1; perhaps TRBD1 as D (6 bases). Trimming left V 1 base short and J 1 base short, with 13 bases between. CDR3 length: 16 residues. Germline assignment: CDR1 LNHDA and CDR2 SQIVND (reference sequence). Filled out from reference TRBV19 and TRBJ1-1, the complete variable domain reads DGGITQSPKYLFRKEGQNVTLSCEQNLNHDAMYWYRQDPGQGLRLIYYSQIVNDFQKGDIAEGYSVSREKKESFPLTVTSAQKNPTAFYLCASSIGRQVRNTEAFFGQGTRLTVV.